What follows is one TCR beta chain and its context. Which cohort a participant joined came from the clinical history participants gave. Original methodology: Estimation of nucleated cell counts was performed using reference gene primer amplification. The data were produced by immunoSEQ multiplex PCR, yet TCRdb's version contains in-frame clones alone and is incomplete. That table gives V, J and clone size, and the DNA gave D and trimming. The sample comprises a few hundred thousand clones, more than 85% of which are singletons, and approximately 3% rests with the top ten. Trimming took 4 bases from V and 4 from J, leaving 13 bases between them. The CDR3 sequence is 14 residues long. Germline CDR1 reads PRHDT; CDR2 reads FYEKMQ (reference sequence). This sample stems from a study of blood T cell repertoires in COVID-19. Study at large: COVID-19 samples from acute and convalescent phases originated in the United States, Italy and Spain. PBMCs, B-cell-depleted T cells, or T cells provided the cDNA or gDNA that made up the material.

This TCR derives from a woman aged 25-40 years who had recovered from COVID-19. Sequenced input: PBMCs or T cells enriched from blood (not recorded which). This sequence joins TRBV13 and TRBJ1-2; D is undetermined. Written as DNA, the CDR3 is TGTGCCAGCAGCTCGGGAGACACAACCTATGGCTACACCTTC. Translation gives CASSSGDTTYGYTF. The complete variable domain, with remaining parts taken from reference TRBV13 and TRBJ1-2, reads AAGVIQSPRHLIKEKRETATLKCYPIPRHDTVYWYQQGPGQDPQFLISFYEKMQSDKGSIPDRFSAQQFSDYHSELNMSSLELGDSALYFCASSSGDTTYGYTFGSGTRLTVV.